These 30 T cell receptor beta chains came from one sample sequenced in a study of T cells in Graves' hyperthyroidism and ophthalmopathy. Amplification targeted TCR beta CDR3 regions from RNA transcripts. An initial round of RT-PCR targeting the TCR CDR3 relied on the HTBI primer set. One entry per CDR3 protein results from TCRdb running MiXCR on the multiplex PCR reads. The sample has 450,000 to 650,000 distinct CDR3 sequences, 12% to 15% seen once. Material for sequencing was blood. These receptors were collected from a woman aged 18-29 years with Graves' ophthalmopathy.

This clonotype was counted between two and nine times. The rearrangement links TRBV18 to TRBJ2-1; D call uncertain. The CDR3 totals 12 residues. Trimming cost V 6 bases and J 6 bases, with 9 bases left between them. Germline V gene data show CDR1 as KGHSH and CDR2 as LQKENI. This CDR3 reads CASSPVVNEQFF. The CDR3 DNA follows: TGTGCCAGCTCCCCGGTGGTCAATGAGCAGTTCTTC.

Many counts were recorded for this clonotype. This rearrangement joins TRBV10-3 to TRBJ2-7; the D gene is possibly TRBD2 (6 bases). The CDR3 contains 16 residues. Germline assignment: CDR1 ENHRY and CDR2 SYGVKD. The V end was cut by 4 bases, the J end by 2 bases, with 18 bases between. In DNA, the CDR3 is TGTGCCATCAGTGTGACCGGGACTCCCCTCGCCTACGAGCAGTACTTC. It codes for CAISVTGTPLAYEQYF.

V is TRBV5-4 and J is TRBJ1-1, with D hard to call. Trimming left V 0 bases short and J 4 bases short, with 10 bases between. The CDR3 extends over 14 amino acids. Germline lookup yields CDR1 SGHNT and CDR2 YYREEE (reference sequence). CDR3 nucleotides: TGTGCCAGCAGCTTGGCTCGGGAGGGCACTGAAGCTTTCTTT. Translated, it gives CASSLAREGTEAFF.

The sample holds many counts of this clonotype. The chain employs TRBV7-9 and TRBJ2-7, with a tentative D call TRBD2 (6 bases). Trimming removed 6 bases at V and 1 base at J, with 10 bases between. Germline CDR1 is SEHNR and CDR2 is FQNEAQ (reference sequence). This CDR3 is built from 13 residues. The CDR3 here is CASSRLVSYEQYF. The DNA of the CDR3 is TGTGCCAGCAGTCGACTAGTTTCCTACGAGCAGTACTTC.

This clonotype was recorded many times. The V and J genes are TRBV5-1 and TRBJ2-3, with D perhaps TRBD2 (6 bases). This CDR3 comprises 13 residues. The germline V and J ends were trimmed by 4 bases and 7 bases, with 13 bases remaining between them. CDR1 is SGHRS, CDR2 YFSETQ, per germline. Here the CDR3 DNA reads TGCGCCAGCAGCCATCGGCGGGAAAATACGCAGTATTTT. Residues: CASSHRRENTQYF.

This clonotype was found many times. The chain combines TRBV30 with TRBJ1-1; D call uncertain. Germline lookup yields CDR1 GTSNPN and CDR2 SVGIG (reference sequence). Trimming took off 3 bases at V and 11 bases at J, with 13 bases between the two ends. The CDR3 contains 11 residues. DNA of the CDR3: TGTGCCTGGAGGTCTCCGTGGGTGGCTTTCTTT. Amino acids: CAWRSPWVAFF.

This clonotype came up many times. V is TRBV7-8 and J is TRBJ2-3; 8 bases align to TRBD2. This CDR3 spans 14 amino acids. J lost 6 bases, V lost 3 bases, and 5 bases had no gene match. Per germline, CDR1 SGHVS and CDR2 FQNEAQ. The CDR3 nucleotides read TGTGCCAGCAGCTTTGGCGGGAGGAGGGATACGCAGTATTTT. It encodes CASSFGGRRDTQYF.

This clonotype was found many times. This chain uses TRBV28 with TRBJ1-2; D unresolved. Germline V gene sequence: CDR1 MDHEN, CDR2 SYDVKM. The V end lost 8 bases, the J end lost 4 bases, and 8 bases lay between the germline ends. CDR3 length: 11 residues. The CDR3, as DNA: TGTGCCAGCGTTGAAGGCTATGGCTACACCTTC. This codes for CASVEGYGYTF.

About this clonotype: This may arise from a read error, as a much more abundant clone is one base away. The rearrangement uses TRBV12-3 or TRBV12-4 and TRBJ2-7; D is ambiguous. There are 13 residues in the CDR3. CDR3: CASRPDNSCEQYF. CDR3 sequence (DNA): TGTGCCAGCAGACCTGATAACTCCTGCGAGCAGTACTTC.

The table lists this clonotype with a few counts. This chain uses TRBV19 with TRBJ2-2; D may be TRBD2 (6 bases). The germline V gene has CDR1 LNHDA and CDR2 SQIVND (reference sequence). The CDR3 runs 15 residues. Trimming took 7 bases from V and 2 from J, leaving 14 bases between them. CDR3 residues: CASNDWRVNTGELFF. The CDR3 DNA reads TGTGCCAGTAATGACTGGAGGGTTAACACCGGGGAGCTGTTTTTT.

The rearrangement uses TRBV15 and TRBJ2-3; 8 bases map to TRBD2. Per germline, CDR1 LNHNV and CDR2 YYDKDF (reference sequence). V was clipped by 2 bases and J by 1 base; unmatched bases: 8. The CDR3 has 17 amino acids. The CDR3, as DNA: TGTGCCACCAGCAGATTGACTAGCGCCATAGGCACAGATACGCAGTATTTT. This codes for CATSRLTSAIGTDTQYF.

J is TRBJ2-1 and V is TRBV3-1; D remains unclear. The CDR3 runs to 16 residues. CDR1 and CDR2 (germline): LGHDT, YNNKEL (reference sequence). Deletions cut 1 base from V and 12 bases from J, with 22 bases between. CDR3 region: CASSQVISRGYPGQFF. CDR3 in DNA: TGTGCCAGCAGCCAAGTTATCTCCCGAGGTTATCCGGGGCAGTTCTTC.

In its sample, this clonotype was seen a few times. Written as DNA, the CDR3 is TGTGCCAGTAGTAACAGGGGACTAGCCAAAAACATTCAGTACTTC. Protein product: CASSNRGLAKNIQYF. The chain carries TRBV19 and TRBJ2-4; D is possibly TRBD1 (7 bases). Between the trimmed V and J ends, which lost 4 bases and 0 bases, there was a span of 10 bases. Germline CDR1 LNHDA, CDR2 SQIVND (reference sequence). The CDR3 is 15 residues long.

The chain carries TRBV27 and TRBJ2-5; D possibly uses TRBD1 or TRBD2 (5 bases each). V shed 4 bases and J shed 3 bases, with 15 bases lying between them. CDR1 MNHEY and CDR2 SMNVEV come from the germline V gene (reference sequence). This CDR3 contains 15 residues. The CDR3 loop is CASSSIRDVEETQYF. The CDR3 nucleotides are TGTGCCAGCAGTTCGATCCGGGACGTAGAAGAGACCCAGTACTTC.

This clonotype was counted ten times or more. The rearrangement uses TRBV11-2 and TRBJ1-3; TRBD1 agrees at 8 bases. This CDR3 is 22 amino acids long. The V gene end was trimmed by 1 base and the J gene end by 4 bases; junction bases not matched to a gene: 24. CDR1 is SGHAT and CDR2 is FQNNGV in the germline V gene. CDR3 sequence (DNA): TGTGCCAGCAGCTTAGTTGTAACGGGGACAGGCTCCCCGGGTGCTGGGGGAAACACCATATATTTT. Its translation is CASSLVVTGTGSPGAGGNTIYF.

The sample holds many counts of this clonotype. This chain uses TRBV5-1 with TRBJ2-5; D gene ambiguous. Per germline, CDR1 SGHRS and CDR2 YFSETQ. CDR3 size: 12 residues. V was shortened by 5 bases and J by 2 bases, with 7 bases between the two germline ends. In DNA form, the CDR3 reads TGCGCCAGCAGTGAAGAGCAAGAGACCCAGTACTTC. It encodes CASSEEQETQYF.

Only a few counts were recorded for this clonotype. This sequence joins TRBV3-1 and TRBJ1-4; 10 nucleotides agree with TRBD1. The CDR3 extends over 17 amino acids. The trim removed 0 bases at V and 5 bases at J, leaving 6 bases unmatched. Germline lookup yields CDR1 LGHDT and CDR2 YNNKEL (reference sequence). CDR3 sequence (DNA): TGTGCCAGCAGCCAAGAGTATCCGGGACAGGGGAATGAAAAACTGTTTTTT. It is translated as CASSQEYPGQGNEKLFF.

The gene calls are TRBV3-1 and TRBJ2-2, with TRBD2 matching 12 bases. V shed 4 bases and J 1 base; nucleotides not matched to a gene: 7. The CDR3 runs to 18 residues. Looked up from germline, CDR1 is LGHDT and CDR2 is YNNKEL (reference sequence). The CDR3 loop is CASSLARTSGKNTGELFF. The CDR3 nucleotides read TGTGCCAGCAGCCTAGCTCGGACTAGCGGGAAGAACACCGGGGAGCTGTTTTTT.

This clonotype was observed many times. This chain joins TRBV6-2 or TRBV6-3 and TRBJ2-3, with D uncertain. The germline V gene has CDR1 MNHEY and CDR2 SVGEGT. The CDR3 contains 15 residues. V shed 0 bases and J shed 0 bases, with 7 bases lying between them. In DNA form, the CDR3 reads TGTGCCAGCAGTTACTCTGGGAAAAGCACAGATACGCAGTATTTT. Its protein product is CASSYSGKSTDTQYF.

The chain couples TRBV7-9 to TRBJ1-5; weak D call: TRBD1 (6 bases). Trimming stripped 5 bases from V and 0 bases from J, with 11 bases between. This CDR3 spans 15 amino acids. CDR1 and CDR2 (germline): SEHNR, FQNEAQ (reference sequence). CDR3 protein: CASSPGQNSNQPQHF. As DNA, the CDR3 is TGTGCCAGCAGCCCGGGACAAAATAGCAATCAGCCCCAGCATTTT.

The chain recombines TRBV7-2 with TRBJ1-2; D gene ambiguous. With 6 bases removed from V and 7 bases from J, the gap between germline ends came to 3 bases. Per germline, CDR1 SGHTA and CDR2 FQGNSA. This CDR3 has 9 residues. The CDR3: CASRGGYTF. In DNA, the CDR3 is TGTGCCAGCAGGGGTGGCTACACCTTC.

This clonotype has at least ten counts. The chain carries TRBV24-1 and TRBJ2-5, with 8 bases matching TRBD2. Losses at the gene ends were 1 base for V and 4 bases for J; bases not matched to a gene: 4. From germline, CDR1 is KGHDR and CDR2 SFDVKD. CDR3 size: 15 residues. The CDR3 spells CATSDFGAGVETQYF. Here the CDR3 DNA reads TGTGCCACCAGTGATTTTGGAGCGGGAGTAGAGACCCAGTACTTC.

This clonotype was observed many times. V gene TRBV3-1 combines with J gene TRBJ1-3; D not resolved. The length of the CDR3 is 15 residues. Trimming removed 0 bases at V and 2 bases at J, with 8 bases between. CDR1 LGHDT and CDR2 YNNKEL come from the germline V gene (reference sequence). The CDR3 DNA reads TGTGCCAGCAGCCAAGATCCGGCGGCTGGAAACACCATATATTTT. As protein: CASSQDPAAGNTIYF.

This clonotype was observed once. A much larger clone lies one base from this, so it may be a read error. The CDR3 carries no conserved terminal phenylalanine or tryptophan, so it likely arises from a read error. The genes are TRBV4-3 and TRBJ1-1; the D is unclear. Germline CDR1 is LGHNA and CDR2 is YSLEER. This CDR3 spans 15 amino acids. Trimming stripped 1 base from V and 3 bases from J, with 12 bases between. The DNA for the CDR3 is TGCGCCAGCAGCCAAGGAGGCGAACGGGACACTGAAGCTTTCTCT. This codes for CASSQGGERDTEAFS.

This clonotype appeared many times. The CDR3 DNA sequence: TGTGCCTGGAGTGTAATGATTAGCTCCTACAATGAGCAGTTCTTC. It codes for CAWSVMISSYNEQFF. The V gene is TRBV30, the J gene TRBJ2-1; D is undetermined. The V end was cut by 0 bases, the J end by 0 bases, with 9 bases between. Germline-derived CDR1 and CDR2 are GTSNPN and SVGIG (reference sequence). This CDR3 has 15 amino acids.

As to this clonotype: Being one base from a much bigger clone, this may be a read error. The rearrangement uses TRBV28 and TRBJ1-2; the D gene is possibly TRBD1 (5 bases). The CDR3 is 16 amino acids. Germline lookup yields CDR1 MDHEN and CDR2 SYDVKM. The CDR3 spells CASSWAGGVINYGHTF. CDR3 nucleotides: TGTGCCAGCAGTTGGGCTGGGGGGGTAATTAACTATGGCCACACCTTC.

This clonotype was detected many times. V usage is TRBV10-3 and J usage is TRBJ2-7; 7 bases map to TRBD1. CDR3 length: 13 amino acids. Germline CDR1 and CDR2: ENHRY and SYGVKD. V shed 8 bases, J shed 5 bases, and the junction held 9 bases outside the gene matches. In nucleotides, the CDR3 is TGTGCCATCTCCTGGTCTACAGGGGACGAGCAGTACTTC. It yields the protein CAISWSTGDEQYF.

J is TRBJ2-2 and V is TRBV4-1; maybe TRBD1 (6 bases). Trimming left V 6 bases short and J 0 bases short, with 14 bases between. CDR3 size: 16 residues. Germline V gives CDR1 MGHRA, CDR2 YSYEKL. CDR3 in amino acids: CASRDATGTNTGELFF. For the CDR3, the DNA is TGCGCCAGCAGGGACGCCACAGGGACGAACACCGGGGAGCTGTTTTTT.

This clonotype was counted ten times or more. The chain joins TRBV20-1 to TRBJ1-1; D remains unclear. This CDR3 spans 10 amino acids. Trimming stripped 5 bases from V and 11 bases from J, with 12 bases between. Germline V gene data show CDR1 as DFQATT and CDR2 as SNEGSKA (reference sequence). The CDR3: CSAQRSRAFF. The CDR3 DNA reads TGCAGTGCTCAGCGGAGCCGGGCTTTCTTT.

There are many counts of this clonotype. This chain connects TRBV3-1 to TRBJ2-3; D is undetermined. This CDR3 is built from 15 residues. V was shortened by 1 base and J by 7 bases, with 15 bases between the two germline ends. Looked up from germline, CDR1 is LGHDT and CDR2 is YNNKEL (reference sequence). The CDR3, as DNA: TGTGCCAGCAGCCAAGGGTATGATAGTTCCCATACGCAGTATTTT. Amino acid sequence: CASSQGYDSSHTQYF.